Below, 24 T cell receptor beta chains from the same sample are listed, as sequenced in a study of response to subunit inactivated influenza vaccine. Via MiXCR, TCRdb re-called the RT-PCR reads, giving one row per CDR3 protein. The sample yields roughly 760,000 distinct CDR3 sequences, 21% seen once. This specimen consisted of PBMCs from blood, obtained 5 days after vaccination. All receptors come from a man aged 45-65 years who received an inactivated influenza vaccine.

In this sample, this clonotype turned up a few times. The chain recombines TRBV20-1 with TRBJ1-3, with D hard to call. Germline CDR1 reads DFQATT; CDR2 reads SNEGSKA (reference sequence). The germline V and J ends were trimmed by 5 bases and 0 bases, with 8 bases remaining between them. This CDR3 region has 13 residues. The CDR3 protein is CSAVQLSGNTIYF. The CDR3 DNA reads TGCAGTGCTGTTCAGCTCTCTGGAAACACCATATATTTT.

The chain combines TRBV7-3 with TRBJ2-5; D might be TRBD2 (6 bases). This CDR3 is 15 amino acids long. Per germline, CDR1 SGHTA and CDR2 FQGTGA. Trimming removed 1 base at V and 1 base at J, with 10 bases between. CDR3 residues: CASSLMPSAQETQYF. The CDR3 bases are TGTGCCAGCAGCTTAATGCCTAGCGCCCAAGAGACCCAGTACTTC.

The CDR3 DNA reads as TGCGCCAGCAGCCAAGATGGGCAGGGAAGCACTGAAGCTTTCTTT. Its protein product is CASSQDGQGSTEAFF. The chain employs TRBV4-3 and TRBJ1-1; the D gene is possibly TRBD1 (5 bases). Germline V gene sequence: CDR1 LGHNA, CDR2 YSLEER. The CDR3 runs 15 residues. V lost 0 bases to trimming and J lost 4 bases, with 12 bases between them.

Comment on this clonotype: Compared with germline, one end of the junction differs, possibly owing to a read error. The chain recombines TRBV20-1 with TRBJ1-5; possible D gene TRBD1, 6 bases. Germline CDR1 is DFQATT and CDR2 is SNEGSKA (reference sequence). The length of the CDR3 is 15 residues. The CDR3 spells CSARRSGQLNHPQHF. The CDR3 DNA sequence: TGCAGTGCTAGAAGAAGTGGACAGCTCAATCATCCCCAGCATTTT.

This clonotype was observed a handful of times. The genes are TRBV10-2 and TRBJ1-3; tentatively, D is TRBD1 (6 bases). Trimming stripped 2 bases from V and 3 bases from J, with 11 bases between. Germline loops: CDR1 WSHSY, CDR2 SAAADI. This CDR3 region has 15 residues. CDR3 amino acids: CASSEPGGYGNTIYF. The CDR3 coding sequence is TGCGCCAGCAGTGAGCCGGGGGGCTATGGAAACACCATATATTTT.

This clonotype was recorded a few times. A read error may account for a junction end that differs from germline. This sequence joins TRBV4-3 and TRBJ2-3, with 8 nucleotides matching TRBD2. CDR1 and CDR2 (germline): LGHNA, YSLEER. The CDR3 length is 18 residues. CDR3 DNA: TGCGCCAGCAGTCAAGGGACCCCACGGGAGGGGCGGACAGATACGCAGTATTTT. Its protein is CASSQGTPREGRTDTQYF.

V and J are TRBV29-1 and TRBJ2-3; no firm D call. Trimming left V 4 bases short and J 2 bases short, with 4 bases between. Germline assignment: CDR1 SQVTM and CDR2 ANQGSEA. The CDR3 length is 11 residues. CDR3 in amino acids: CSVGDTDTQYF. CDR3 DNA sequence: TGCAGCGTTGGCGACACAGATACGCAGTATTTT.

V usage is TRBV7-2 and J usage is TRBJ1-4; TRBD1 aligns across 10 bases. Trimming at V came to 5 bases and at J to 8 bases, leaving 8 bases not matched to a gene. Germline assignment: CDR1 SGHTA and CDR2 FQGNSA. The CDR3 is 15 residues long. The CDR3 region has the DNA TGTGCCAGCAGCATAAGGACAGGGGGAAGGGAAAAACTGTTTTTT. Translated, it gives CASSIRTGGREKLFF.

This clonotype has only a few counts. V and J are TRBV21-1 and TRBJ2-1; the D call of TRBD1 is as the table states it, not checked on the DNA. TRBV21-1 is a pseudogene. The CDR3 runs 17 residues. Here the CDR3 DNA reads TGTGCCAGCAGCAGCGAACCGACAGGCGGAGTTTACAATGAGCAGTTCTTC. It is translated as CASSSEPTGGVYNEQFF.

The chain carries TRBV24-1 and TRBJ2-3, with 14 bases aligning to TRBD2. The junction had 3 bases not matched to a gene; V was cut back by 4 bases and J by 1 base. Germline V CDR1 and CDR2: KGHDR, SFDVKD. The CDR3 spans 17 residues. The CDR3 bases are TGTGCCACCAGTGACGGGACTAGCGGGAGACGCACAGATACGCAGTATTTT. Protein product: CATSDGTSGRRTDTQYF.

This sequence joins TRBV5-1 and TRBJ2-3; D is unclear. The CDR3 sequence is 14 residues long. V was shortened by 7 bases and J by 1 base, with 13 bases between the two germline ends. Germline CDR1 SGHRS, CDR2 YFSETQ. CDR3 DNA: TGCGCCAGCGGAGTAGGACGGGGCACAGATACGCAGTATTTT. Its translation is CASGVGRGTDTQYF.

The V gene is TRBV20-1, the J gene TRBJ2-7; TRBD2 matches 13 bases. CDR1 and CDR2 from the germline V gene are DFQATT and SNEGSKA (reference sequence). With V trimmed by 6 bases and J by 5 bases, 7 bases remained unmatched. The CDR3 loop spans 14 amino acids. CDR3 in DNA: TGCAGTGCGGCAAGACTAGCGGGGGGAAACGAGCAGTACTTC. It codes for CSAARLAGGNEQYF.

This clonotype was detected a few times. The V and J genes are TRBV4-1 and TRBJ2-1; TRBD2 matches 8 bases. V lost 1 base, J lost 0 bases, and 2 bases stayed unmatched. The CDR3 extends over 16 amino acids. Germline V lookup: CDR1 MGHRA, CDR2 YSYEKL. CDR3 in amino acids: CASSQVLAGSYNEQFF. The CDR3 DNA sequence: TGCGCCAGCAGCCAAGTCCTAGCGGGCTCCTACAATGAGCAGTTCTTC.

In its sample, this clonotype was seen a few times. The CDR3 DNA reads TGTGCCAGCAGCATATTCGGCCAGACCCCTGAAGCTTTCTTT. Translation: CASSIFGQTPEAFF. V gene TRBV7-8 combines with J gene TRBJ1-1; D not certain. This CDR3 comprises 14 residues. Germline CDR1 and CDR2: SGHVS and FQNEAQ. V lost 5 bases to trimming and J lost 6 bases, with 16 bases between them.

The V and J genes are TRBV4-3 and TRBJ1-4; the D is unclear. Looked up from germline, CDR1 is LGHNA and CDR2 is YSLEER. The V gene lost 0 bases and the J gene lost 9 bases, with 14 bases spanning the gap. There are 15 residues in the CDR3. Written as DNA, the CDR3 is TGCGCCAGCAGCCAAGACCCCTCGCCGACTCAAAAACTGTTTTTT. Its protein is CASSQDPSPTQKLFF.

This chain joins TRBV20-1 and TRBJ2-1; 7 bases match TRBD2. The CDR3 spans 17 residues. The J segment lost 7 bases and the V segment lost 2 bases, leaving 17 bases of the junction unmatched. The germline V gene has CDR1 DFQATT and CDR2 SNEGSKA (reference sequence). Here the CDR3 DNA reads TGCAGTGCTAGACCCCCTCTCCTGGGGGAGGGCACGAATGAGCAGTTCTTC. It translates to CSARPPLLGEGTNEQFF.

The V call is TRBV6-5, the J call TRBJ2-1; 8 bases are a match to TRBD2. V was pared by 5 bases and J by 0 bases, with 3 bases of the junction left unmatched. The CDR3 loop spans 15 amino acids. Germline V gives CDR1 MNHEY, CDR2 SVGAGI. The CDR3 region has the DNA TGTGCCAGCAGTGTACTAGCGGCCTCCTACAATGAGCAGTTCTTC. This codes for CASSVLAASYNEQFF.

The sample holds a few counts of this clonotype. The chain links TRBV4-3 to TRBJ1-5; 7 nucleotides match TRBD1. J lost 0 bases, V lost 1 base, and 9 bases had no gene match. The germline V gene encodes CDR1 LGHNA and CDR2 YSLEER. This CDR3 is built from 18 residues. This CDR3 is CASSQGIGQAYSNQPQHF. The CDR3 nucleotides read TGCGCCAGCAGCCAAGGAATCGGACAGGCATATAGCAATCAGCCCCAGCATTTT.

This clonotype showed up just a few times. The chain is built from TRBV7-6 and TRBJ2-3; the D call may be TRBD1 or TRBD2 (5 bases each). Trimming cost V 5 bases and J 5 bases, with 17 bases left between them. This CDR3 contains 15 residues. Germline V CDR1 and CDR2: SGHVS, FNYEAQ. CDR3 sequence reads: CASSLQLRGIDTQYF. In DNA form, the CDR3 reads TGTGCCAGCAGCCTTCAACTGAGGGGCATAGATACGCAGTATTTT.

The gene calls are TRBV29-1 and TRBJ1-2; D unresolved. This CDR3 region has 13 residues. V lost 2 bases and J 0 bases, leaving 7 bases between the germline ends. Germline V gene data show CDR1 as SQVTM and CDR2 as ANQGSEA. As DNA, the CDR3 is TGCAGCGTTGAAAGTTCAGCTAACTATGGCTACACCTTC. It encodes CSVESSANYGYTF.

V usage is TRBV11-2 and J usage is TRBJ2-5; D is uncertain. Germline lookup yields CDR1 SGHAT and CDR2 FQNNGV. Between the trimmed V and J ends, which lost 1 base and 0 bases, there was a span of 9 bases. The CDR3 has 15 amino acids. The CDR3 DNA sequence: TGTGCCAGCAGCTTAGTCTACTCATACCAAGAGACCCAGTACTTC. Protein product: CASSLVYSYQETQYF.

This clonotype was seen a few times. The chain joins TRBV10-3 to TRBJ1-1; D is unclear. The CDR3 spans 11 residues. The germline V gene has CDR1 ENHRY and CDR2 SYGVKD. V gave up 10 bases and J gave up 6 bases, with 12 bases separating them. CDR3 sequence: CATDSGSEAFF. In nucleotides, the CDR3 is TGTGCCACCGATTCTGGGTCTGAAGCTTTCTTT.

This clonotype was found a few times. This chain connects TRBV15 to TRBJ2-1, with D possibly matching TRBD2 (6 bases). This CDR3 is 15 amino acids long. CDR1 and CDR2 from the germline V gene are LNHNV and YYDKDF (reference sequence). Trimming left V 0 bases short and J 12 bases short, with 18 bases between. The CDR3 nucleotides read TGTGCCACCAGCAGAGATCTGCCTAGCGAGAAAGGGCAGTTCTTC. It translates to CATSRDLPSEKGQFF.

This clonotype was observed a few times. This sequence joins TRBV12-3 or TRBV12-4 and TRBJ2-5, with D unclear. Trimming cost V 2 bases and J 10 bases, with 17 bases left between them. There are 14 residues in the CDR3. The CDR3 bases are TGTGCCAGCAGTTTACGGGCTAGGCTTGTGCGCCAGTACTTC. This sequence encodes CASSLRARLVRQYF.